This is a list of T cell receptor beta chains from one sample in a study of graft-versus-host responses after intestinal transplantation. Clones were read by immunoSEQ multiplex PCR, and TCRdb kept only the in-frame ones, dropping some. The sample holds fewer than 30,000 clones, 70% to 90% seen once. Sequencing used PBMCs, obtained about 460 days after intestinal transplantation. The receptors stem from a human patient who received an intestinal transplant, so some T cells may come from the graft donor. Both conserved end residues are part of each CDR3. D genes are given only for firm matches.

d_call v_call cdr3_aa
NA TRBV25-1 CASSDYRASSYNSPLHF
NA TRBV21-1 CASSKEKEGTAPRRSAQHF
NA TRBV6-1 CASSVQGNYNEQFF
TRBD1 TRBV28 CASSRVGGTASSYEQYF
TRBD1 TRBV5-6 CASSLEGARWLPNYGYTF
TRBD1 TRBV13 CASSLGTGEVIQYF
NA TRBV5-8 CASSLEGGSGAYNEQFF
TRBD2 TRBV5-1 CASSSWTSGASSYEQYF
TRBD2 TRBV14 CASSQEAGGYNEQFF
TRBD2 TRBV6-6 CASSYAGESYEQYF
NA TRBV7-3 CASSFADRGSGAPLHF
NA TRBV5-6 CASSLVDGVTEAFF
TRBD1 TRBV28 CASIPGGETNEKLFF
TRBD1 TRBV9 CASSPEGAVNSPLHF
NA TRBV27 CASSPRGGYGYTF
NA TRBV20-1 CSAATSYEQYF
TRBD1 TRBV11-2 CASSGPGQSYNEQFF
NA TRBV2 CASSELVRSEKLFF
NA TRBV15 CATSTQGSGYTF
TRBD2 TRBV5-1 CASSWGTRLAGDWEQYF
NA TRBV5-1 CASRPTPSKNEQFF
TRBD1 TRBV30 CAWSGIGRTGWFTGELFF
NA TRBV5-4 CASSIPRDLYNEQFF
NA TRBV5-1 CASSLDYGGFSSYEQYF
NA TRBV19 CASSILPDTDTQYF
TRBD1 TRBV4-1 CASGTGAEAFF
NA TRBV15 CATSGWDSNQPQHF
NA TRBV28 CASSVLRGGTEKLFF
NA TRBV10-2 CASSSIKGQGERVNYGYTF
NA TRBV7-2 CASSFPGGGQPQHF
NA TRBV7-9 CASSPRVGGDTQYF
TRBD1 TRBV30 CAWRRKDRGRTDTQYF
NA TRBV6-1 CASSPGNYGYTF
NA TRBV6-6 CASSYDETQYF
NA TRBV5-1 CASRPAGITDTQYF